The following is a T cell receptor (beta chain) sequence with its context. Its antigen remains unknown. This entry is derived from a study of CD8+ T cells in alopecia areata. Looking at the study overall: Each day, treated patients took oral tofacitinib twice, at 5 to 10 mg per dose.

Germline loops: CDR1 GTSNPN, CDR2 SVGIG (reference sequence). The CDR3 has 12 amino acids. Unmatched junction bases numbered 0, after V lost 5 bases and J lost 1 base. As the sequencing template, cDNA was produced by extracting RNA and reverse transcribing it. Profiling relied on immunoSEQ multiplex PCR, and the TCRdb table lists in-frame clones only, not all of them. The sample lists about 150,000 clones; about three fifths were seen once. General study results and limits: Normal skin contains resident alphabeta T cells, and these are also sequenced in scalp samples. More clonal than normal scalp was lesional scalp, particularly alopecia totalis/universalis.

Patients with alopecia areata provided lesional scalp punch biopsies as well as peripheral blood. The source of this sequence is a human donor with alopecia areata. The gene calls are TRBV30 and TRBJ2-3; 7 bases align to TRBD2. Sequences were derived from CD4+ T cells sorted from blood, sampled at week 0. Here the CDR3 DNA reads TGTGCCTGGGCGGGGGGCACAGATACGCAGTATTTT. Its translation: CAWAGGTDTQYF.